Shown below are 17 T cell receptor beta chains from a single sample sequenced in a study of human T cells and chemical hapten exposure. The time point: patch test 2, 6 weeks after DPC sensitization. Documented treatment: therapeutic diphenylcyclopropenone sensitization with weekly scalp DPC. A single record per CDR3 protein comes from TCRdb applying MiXCR to the RACE reads. The sample lists roughly 380,000 distinct CDR3 sequences, about 6% seen once, with about 6% in the top ten. Material: whole blood, obtained in connection with sensitization to the hapten diphenylcyclopropenone (DPC). Every receptor here comes from a woman between 18 and 29 years old with alopecia areata. Some clones in this sample may be carry-over from other donors' samples.

There are a few counts of this clonotype. The chain recombines TRBV12-3 or TRBV12-4 with TRBJ2-5, with D maybe TRBD2 (5 bases). V lost 3 bases to trimming and J lost 1 base, with 12 bases between them. This CDR3 contains 15 residues. CDR3 sequence reads: CASSFEGVGQETQYF. DNA for the CDR3: TGTGCCAGCAGTTTCGAGGGAGTTGGCCAAGAGACCCAGTACTTC.

This clonotype showed up just a few times. The DNA of the CDR3 is TGTGCCAGCATCCCAGGTCCGGGGGCTGCGGCCGGGGAGCTGTTTTTT. It is translated as CASIPGPGAAAGELFF. This chain links TRBV6-1 with TRBJ2-2, with D perhaps assigned TRBD1 or TRBD2 (6 bases each). Germline CDR1 and CDR2: MNHNS and SASEGT. The CDR3 contains 16 residues. V was clipped by 7 bases and J by 6 bases, with 21 bases between them.

This clonotype was seen many times. The CDR3 nucleotides read TGTGCCAGCAGTCGCCCGACCGTCGGGGGAGAAAAACTGTTTTTT. Amino acid sequence: CASSRPTVGGEKLFF. The rearrangement links TRBV6-2 or TRBV6-3 to TRBJ1-4; possibly TRBD1 for D (5 bases). Trimming stripped 5 bases from V and 8 bases from J, with 18 bases between. Germline CDR1 MNHEY, CDR2 SVGEGT. CDR3 length equals 15 residues.

The chain's CDR3 is CASTRSGIYGYTF. The CDR3 DNA reads as TGTGCCAGCACCCGTTCAGGGATCTATGGCTACACCTTC. The chain combines TRBV7-2 with TRBJ1-2; tentatively, D is TRBD1 (5 bases). The CDR3 spans 13 residues. Germline CDR1 is SGHTA and CDR2 is FQGNSA. Trimming left V 7 bases short and J 4 bases short, with 13 bases between.

This clonotype was picked up many times. The gene calls are TRBV7-9 and TRBJ2-1; D is unresolved. Trimming removed 5 bases at V and 6 bases at J, with 17 bases between. Germline CDR1 is SEHNR and CDR2 is FQNEAQ (reference sequence). The CDR3 has 15 residues. In nucleotides, the CDR3 is TGTGCCAGCAGCGACATCCTCGAAGACATCAATGAGCAGTTCTTC. This sequence encodes CASSDILEDINEQFF. Full variable domain (missing parts from reference TRBV7-9 and TRBJ2-1): DTGVSQNPRHKITKRGQNVTFRCDPISEHNRLYWYRQTLGQGPEFLTYFQNEAQLEKSRLLSDRFSAERPKGSFSTLEIQRTEQGDSAMYLCASSDILEDINEQFFGPGTRLTVL.

V gene TRBV4-3 combines with J gene TRBJ2-3; D gene ambiguous. The germline V gene has CDR1 LGHNA and CDR2 YSLEER. The CDR3 totals 13 residues. Trimming cost V 1 base and J 5 bases, with 7 bases left between them. In nucleotides, the CDR3 is TGCGCCAGCAGCCAAGTACTGAGAGATACGCAGTATTTT. This encodes CASSQVLRDTQYF.

Ten or more counts support this clonotype. The rearrangement joins TRBV29-1 to TRBJ1-1; 10 positions agree with TRBD1. CDR3 length: 15 residues. Per the germline V gene, CDR1 is SQVTM and CDR2 is ANQGSEA. The V segment lost 6 bases and the J segment 0 bases; nucleotides outside the gene matches: 7. CDR3 DNA sequence: TGCAGCGTCATGGGGACAGGGGCCATGAACACTGAAGCTTTCTTT. This gives the protein CSVMGTGAMNTEAFF.

The chain joins TRBV3-1 to TRBJ1-3; no reliable D call. The CDR3 length is 16 residues. The V and J ends lost 3 bases and 1 base respectively, with 13 bases between them. Germline V gene data show CDR1 as LGHDT and CDR2 as YNNKEL (reference sequence). This CDR3 reads CASSHPVGKSGNTIYF. DNA for the CDR3: TGTGCCAGCAGCCACCCCGTGGGTAAATCTGGAAACACCATATATTTT.

The gene calls are TRBV19 and TRBJ2-2; 7 nucleotides align to TRBD2. V trimming: 9 bases; J trimming: 6 bases; junction bases outside the gene matches: 13. Germline V CDR1 and CDR2: LNHDA, SQIVND (reference sequence). The length of the CDR3 is 15 residues. The CDR3 coding sequence is TGTGCCAGCCTTAGCGGGTCGTATCCGGCCGGGGAGCTGTTTTTT. Amino acids: CASLSGSYPAGELFF.

As regards this clonotype: Being one base from a much bigger clone, this may be a read error. Lacking the conserved final phenylalanine or tryptophan, this CDR3 likely reflects a read error. V gene TRBV4-1 combines with J gene TRBJ1-1; D not resolved. Trimming pared 1 base from V and 8 bases from J, leaving 11 bases between. The CDR3 is 13 residues long. CDR1 and CDR2 (germline): MGHRA, YSYEKL. The DNA of the CDR3 is TGCGCCAGCAGCCAAGCGATACTCGAAGAAGCTTTCCTT. This sequence encodes CASSQAILEEAFL.

The chain couples TRBV20-1 to TRBJ2-4; possibly TRBD2 for D (5 bases). V shed 6 bases and J shed 1 base, with 13 bases lying between them. Germline lookup yields CDR1 DFQATT and CDR2 SNEGSKA (reference sequence). This CDR3 spans 14 amino acids. CDR3 nucleotides: TGCAGTGCCCCCGGACCGGGGGCCAAAAACATTCAGTACTTC. Amino acids: CSAPGPGAKNIQYF.

The sample holds a few counts of this clonotype. CDR3 sequence: CASSLGREEEKLFF. The CDR3 coding sequence is TGCGCCAGCAGCTTGGGCCGGGAGGAAGAAAAACTGTTTTTT. V is TRBV5-1 and J is TRBJ1-4; D gene ambiguous. Germline lookup yields CDR1 SGHRS and CDR2 YFSETQ. This CDR3 contains 14 residues. The V gene lost 0 bases and the J gene lost 8 bases, with 11 bases spanning the gap.

The rearrangement joins TRBV5-1 to TRBJ2-7; D is perhaps TRBD1 (6 bases). V lost 5 bases, J lost 4 bases, and 13 bases lay in between. Germline lookup yields CDR1 SGHRS and CDR2 YFSETQ. The CDR3 runs to 13 residues. The CDR3 sequence is CASRQGMMYEQYF. CDR3 DNA: TGCGCCAGCAGGCAGGGGATGATGTACGAGCAGTACTTC.

The chain links TRBV20-1 to TRBJ1-1; TRBD1 aligns across 9 bases. The CDR3 runs 16 residues. Germline CDR1 and CDR2: DFQATT and SNEGSKA (reference sequence). The V and J ends lost 0 bases and 8 bases, in that order; junction bases with no gene match: 13. CDR3 region: CSAREGKGTGLLEAFF. CDR3 in DNA: TGCAGTGCTAGAGAGGGTAAAGGGACAGGGCTTTTGGAAGCTTTCTTT.

In this sample, this clonotype turned up a few times. The V and J genes are TRBV6-2 or TRBV6-3 and TRBJ2-5; 9 bases map to TRBD2. The CDR3 length is 20 residues. Trimming at V came to 2 bases and at J to 1 base, leaving 17 bases not matched to a gene. Germline loops: CDR1 MNHEY, CDR2 SVGEGT. CDR3 amino acids: CASSYPSGGRPHFSQETQYF. DNA of the CDR3: TGTGCCAGCAGTTACCCCAGCGGGGGGCGGCCTCATTTCTCCCAAGAGACCCAGTACTTC.

This clonotype occurred many times. The chain carries TRBV5-1 and TRBJ1-2, with D tentatively TRBD1 (6 bases). Trimming took 0 bases from V and 5 from J, leaving 11 bases between them. CDR3 length equals 14 residues. Germline V gene lookup returns CDR1 SGHRS and CDR2 YFSETQ. The CDR3 DNA sequence: TGCGCCAGCAGCTTGGAAATCGGACAGTATGGCTACACCTTC. It yields the protein CASSLEIGQYGYTF.

This clonotype came up many times. The V and J genes are TRBV27 and TRBJ2-7; TRBD1 agrees at 7 bases. With V trimmed by 5 bases and J by 0 bases, 7 bases remained unmatched. CDR3 length equals 15 residues. Germline lookup yields CDR1 MNHEY and CDR2 SMNVEV (reference sequence). This CDR3 is CASSPAGTASYEQYF. The CDR3 DNA reads TGTGCCAGCAGTCCGGCCGGGACAGCCTCCTACGAGCAGTACTTC.